This T cell receptor (beta chain) is drawn from a study of cytomegalovirus exposure and HLA in healthy donors. Overall study: In an early release, HLA-typed donors contributed some 82 million unique TCR sequences.

This clone was detected once. Its antigen remains unidentified. Germline V gives CDR1 GTSNPN, CDR2 SVGIG (reference sequence). V lost 2 bases and J lost 0, with 5 bases in between. The CDR3 is 13 residues long. Researchers ran the PCR with 60 Vbeta and 13 Jbeta primers. TCRdb's table, derived via immunoSEQ multiplex PCR, lists solely in-frame clones and lacks some. In the table there are about 130,000 clones, roughly 80% of which are singletons. Findings and caveats of the study: A later analysis found most CMV-associated TCR beta chains apparently HLA-restricted. Immune exposure was documented only through CMV serostatus.

This rearrangement joins TRBV30 to TRBJ1-3; unclear D gene. The sequenced sample consisted of PBMCs. The clonotype was recovered from a woman in her forties or fifties in good health and CMV-seropositive. CDR3 residues: CAWSTNSGNTIYF. As DNA, the CDR3 is TGTGCCTGGAGTACAAACTCTGGAAACACCATATATTTT.